Given below is one T cell receptor (beta chain) in context. Its specificity is unknown. This entry belongs to a study of blood T cells in healthy people across ages. In the study overall: With template switching, about one barcoded beta molecule was captured per two T cells. Notes on the study in general: Unsorted PBMCs blocked a conclusive comparison of naive and antigen-experienced cells. Both higher diversity and more naive CD4+ cells marked long-lived donors when set against aged donors.

Per sample, a minimum of 6.5 million PBMCs were isolated. With a J-beta primer mix and a sample-barcoded 5' primer, a second PCR ran about 7 to 12 cycles. A single record per CDR3 protein comes from TCRdb applying MiXCR to the 5' RACE reads. The repertoire has about 1.4 million distinct CDR3 sequences, almost 60% of them found once; the top ten carry over 6.5%. The CDR3 has 14 amino acids. CDR1 ENHRY and CDR2 SYGVKD come from the germline V gene. Trimming left V 0 bases short and J 7 bases short, with 7 bases between. The specimen sequenced was blood. The receptor comes from a man between 18 and 29 years old in good health. J is TRBJ1-6 and V is TRBV10-3; D call uncertain. CDR3 nucleotides: TGTGCCATCAGTGAGTCTAGGCAGAATTCACCCCTCCACTTT. Protein sequence: CAISESRQNSPLHF.